This T cell receptor beta chain was obtained from a study of OX40 agonist ivuxolimab in advanced cancers. Whole-study context: An agonistic anti-OX40 (CD134) antibody, ivuxolimab, was used to treat the patients. Study-level findings and limits: At 0.1 to 3.0 mg/kg and by week 6, clonal expansion occurred in CD4+ and CD8+ blood T cells. The investigators did not determine what antigen specificity the expanded peripheral T cells had.

A note on this clone: Its target is not known.

Only in-frame clones appear in the TCRdb table, and some are missing; sequencing was by immunoSEQ multiplex PCR. The sample shows over 70,000 clones, roughly 89% of them seen only once. Anyone with autoimmune disease history or systemic immunosuppression was excluded. Germline V gene sequence: CDR1 LNHDA, CDR2 SQIVND (reference sequence). CDR3 size: 14 residues. V lost 3 bases to trimming and J lost 3 bases, with 11 bases between them. The specimen was CD4+ or CD8+ T cells sorted from blood, collected in a trial of the OX40 agonist ivuxolimab. The source of this sequence is an adult with an advanced solid tumor such as melanoma, head and neck, liver or kidney cancer. The rearrangement uses TRBV19 and TRBJ1-2, with unresolved D. The CDR3: CASSILGEYYGYTF. The DNA for the CDR3 is TGTGCCAGTAGTATCCTCGGAGAATACTATGGCTACACCTTC.